This paragraph covers one TCR beta chain sequence. Per the germline V gene, CDR1 is SGHAT and CDR2 is FQDESV (reference sequence). The length of the CDR3 is 16 residues. J was trimmed by 5 bases and V by 5 bases; bases with no gene match: 12. Original processing methods: From reference gene primer amplification, estimates of nucleated cell counts were derived. TCRdb's table, derived via immunoSEQ multiplex PCR, lists solely in-frame clones and lacks some. D and trimming were read from the DNA, whereas the V and J calls and clone size are those reported in that table. Of around 150,000 clones listed, approximately 78% are singletons. These data are taken from a study of blood T cell repertoires in COVID-19. Study overall: Sites across the United States, Italy and Spain contributed samples from acute and convalescent COVID-19.

The rearrangement joins TRBV11-1 to TRBJ2-3, with 8 bases that match TRBD2. The sequenced sample consisted of peripheral blood. This clonotype was obtained from a man in his sixties who had recovered from COVID-19. The CDR3 sequence is CASSASGRPMVDTQYF. CDR3 in DNA: TGTGCCAGCAGCGCAAGCGGGAGACCCATGGTAGATACGCAGTATTTT.